This record looks at one TCR beta chain sequence and its context. Lacking the conserved final phenylalanine or tryptophan, this CDR3 likely reflects a read error. The CDR3 has 14 amino acids. With 8 bases removed from V and 5 bases from J, the gap between germline ends came to 18 bases. Germline V CDR1 and CDR2: MNHEY, SVGEGT. Time point in this sample: persistent/refractory GD, antithyroid drugs over 5 years with positive TRAb. Extracted RNA from PBMCs served as the source of the TCR library. Building the TCR beta libraries relied on iRepertoire HTBI primers, and CDR3 regions underwent Arm-PCR. A single record per CDR3 protein comes from TCRdb applying MiXCR to the multiplex PCR reads. The sample comprises 350,000 to 450,000 distinct CDR3 sequences, about a fifth of which are singletons, and more than 20% rests with the top ten. The sample is drawn from a study of regulatory T cells in long-lasting Graves disease.

This clonotype originated in a female donor with Graves disease. The material sequenced was peripheral blood mononuclear cells (PBMCs), taken when the disease was refractory, from a patient treated with antithyroid drugs. The rearrangement links TRBV6-2 or TRBV6-3 to TRBJ1-2; a possible D gene is TRBD1 (6 bases). The chain's CDR3 is CASGDPRTAYGYTL. The CDR3, as DNA: TGTGCCAGCGGTGATCCCCGGACAGCTTATGGCTACACCCTC.